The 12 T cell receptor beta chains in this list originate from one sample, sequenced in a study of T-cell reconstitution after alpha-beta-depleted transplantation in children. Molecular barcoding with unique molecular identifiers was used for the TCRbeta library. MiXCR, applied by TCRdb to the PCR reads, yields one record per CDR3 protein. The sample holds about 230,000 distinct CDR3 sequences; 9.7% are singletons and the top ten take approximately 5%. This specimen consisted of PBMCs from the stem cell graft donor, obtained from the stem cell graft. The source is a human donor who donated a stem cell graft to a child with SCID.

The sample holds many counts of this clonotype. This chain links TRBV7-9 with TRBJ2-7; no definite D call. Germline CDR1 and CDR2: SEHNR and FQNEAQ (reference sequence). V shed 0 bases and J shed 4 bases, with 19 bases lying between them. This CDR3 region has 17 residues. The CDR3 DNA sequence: TGTGCCAGCAGCTTAGCGCATGGCGCCCCCGCGAATTACGAGCAGTACTTC. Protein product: CASSLAHGAPANYEQYF.

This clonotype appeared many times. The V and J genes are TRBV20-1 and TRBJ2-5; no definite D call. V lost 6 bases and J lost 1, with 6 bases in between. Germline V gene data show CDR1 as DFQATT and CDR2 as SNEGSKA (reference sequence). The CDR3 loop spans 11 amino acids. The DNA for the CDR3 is TGCAGTGCCGCGCGCCAAGAGACCCAGTACTTC. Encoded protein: CSAARQETQYF.

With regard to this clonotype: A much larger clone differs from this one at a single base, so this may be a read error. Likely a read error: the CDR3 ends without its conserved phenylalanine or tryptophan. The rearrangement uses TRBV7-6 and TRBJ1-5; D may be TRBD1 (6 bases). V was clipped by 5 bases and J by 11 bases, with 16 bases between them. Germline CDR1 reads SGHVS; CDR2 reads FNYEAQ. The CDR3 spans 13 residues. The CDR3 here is CASSRAGGASQHL. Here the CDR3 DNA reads TGTGCCAGCAGCCGTGCTGGGGGCGCCTCCCAGCATCTT.

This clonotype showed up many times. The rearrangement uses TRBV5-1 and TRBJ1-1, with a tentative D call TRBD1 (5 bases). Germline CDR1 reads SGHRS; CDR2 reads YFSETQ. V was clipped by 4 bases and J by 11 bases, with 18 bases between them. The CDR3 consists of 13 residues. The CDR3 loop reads CASSPTDGGEAFF. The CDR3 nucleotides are TGCGCCAGCAGCCCAACCGACGGGGGGGAGGCTTTCTTT.

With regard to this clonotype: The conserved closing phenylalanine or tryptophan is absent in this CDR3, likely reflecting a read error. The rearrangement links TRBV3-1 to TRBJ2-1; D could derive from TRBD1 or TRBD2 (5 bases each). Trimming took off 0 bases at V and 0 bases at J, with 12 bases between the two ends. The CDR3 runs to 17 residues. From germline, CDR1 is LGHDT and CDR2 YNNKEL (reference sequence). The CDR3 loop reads CASSQDPGPLSYNEQFI. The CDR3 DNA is TGTGCCAGCAGCCAAGACCCGGGACCCCTCTCCTACAATGAGCAGTTCATC.

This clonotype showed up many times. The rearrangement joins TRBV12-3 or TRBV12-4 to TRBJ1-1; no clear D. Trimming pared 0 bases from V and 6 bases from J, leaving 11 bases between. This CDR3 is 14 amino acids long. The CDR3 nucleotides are TGTGCCAGCAGTTTAGCGTTTCCGCAGGCTGAAGCTTTCTTT. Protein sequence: CASSLAFPQAEAFF.

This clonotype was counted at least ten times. CDR3 sequence (DNA): TGTGCCAGCAGTTACTCGTCCCTAGCGGGGAGGAGGGAAAATGAGCAGTTCTTC. Amino acids: CASSYSSLAGRRENEQFF. The gene calls are TRBV6-5 and TRBJ2-1; 9 nucleotides match TRBD2. Germline values: CDR1 MNHEY, CDR2 SVGAGI. With 0 bases clipped from V and 7 bases from J, the junction kept 13 bases outside the gene matches. The CDR3 is 18 residues long.

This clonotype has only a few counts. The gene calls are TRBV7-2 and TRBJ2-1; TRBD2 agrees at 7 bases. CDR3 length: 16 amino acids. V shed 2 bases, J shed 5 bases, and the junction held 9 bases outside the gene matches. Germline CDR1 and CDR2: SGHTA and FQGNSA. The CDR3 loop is CASSLLVGGPNNEQFF. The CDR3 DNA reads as TGTGCCAGCAGCTTACTCGTGGGAGGGCCAAACAATGAGCAGTTCTTC.

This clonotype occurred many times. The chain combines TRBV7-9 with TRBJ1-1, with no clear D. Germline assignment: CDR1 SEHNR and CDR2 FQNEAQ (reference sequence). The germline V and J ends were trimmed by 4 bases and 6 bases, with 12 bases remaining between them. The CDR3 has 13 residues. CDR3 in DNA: TGTGCCAGCAGCTCCCGTCAGACCGCTGAAGCTTTCTTT. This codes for CASSSRQTAEAFF.

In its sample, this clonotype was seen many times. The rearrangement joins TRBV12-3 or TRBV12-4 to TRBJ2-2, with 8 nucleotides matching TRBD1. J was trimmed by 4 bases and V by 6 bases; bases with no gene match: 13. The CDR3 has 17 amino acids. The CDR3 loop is CASSAGTGVLVTGELFF. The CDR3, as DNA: TGTGCCAGCAGCGCCGGGACAGGAGTACTGGTCACCGGGGAGCTGTTTTTT.

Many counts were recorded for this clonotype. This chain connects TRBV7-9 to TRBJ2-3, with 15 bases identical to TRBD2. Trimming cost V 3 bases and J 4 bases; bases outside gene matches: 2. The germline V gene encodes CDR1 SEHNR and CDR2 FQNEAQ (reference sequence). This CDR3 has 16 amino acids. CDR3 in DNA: TGTGCCAGCAGCTTCGGACTAGCGGGGGGGTCAGATACGCAGTATTTT. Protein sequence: CASSFGLAGGSDTQYF.

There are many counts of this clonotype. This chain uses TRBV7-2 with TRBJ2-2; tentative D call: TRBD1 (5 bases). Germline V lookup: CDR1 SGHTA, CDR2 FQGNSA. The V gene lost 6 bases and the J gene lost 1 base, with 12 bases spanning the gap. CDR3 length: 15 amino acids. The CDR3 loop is CASRAGPWNTGELFF. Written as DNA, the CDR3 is TGTGCCAGCAGGGCAGGGCCGTGGAACACCGGGGAGCTGTTTTTT.